This entry describes one TCR beta chain. Which antigen it targets is not known. One base away there is no much larger clone; base qualities are not given. The data are from a study of cytomegalovirus exposure and HLA in healthy donors (dated by TCRdb to 2016 to 2017). About the full investigation: An earlier analysis of under 600 of the donors reported roughly 270 Gb of sequence data and 100 million to 130 million unique TCR beta sequences from some 180 million T cells. A handful of DR-DQ haplotypes were handled as single units for association and clustering because linkage in the cohort was strong. The number of typed donors differed by locus: 629-630 for A, B, C, DRB1 and DQB1; roughly 510 for DQA1; 606 for DPA1; and 450 to 480 for DPB1. An earlier analysis of 450 to 750 of the donors used high-throughput TCR beta sequencing to judge whether each TCR beta V gene segment behaved as functional or pseudogenic. A separate validation cohort of roughly 130 different subjects was used in addition to the approximately 670-subject first cohort. A later genetic analysis took genome-wide SNP genotypes for about 60% of the roughly 670 donors and used that subset as a discovery cohort. An early release covering about 600 HLA-typed donors comprised 250 to 350 gigabases of sequencing data and 65 million to 100 million unique TCR sequences. Alongside the repertoire data, information on donor age, sex, ethnicity and CMV serostatus was compiled. Of the 350 to 400 genotyped donors, approximately 83% fell in the genetic ancestry cluster associated with self-reported Caucasian donors. All discovery cohort repertoires had been generated on a single sequencing platform. Rather than drawing on any new phenotypic data, the later analysis identified candidate immune exposures from TCR beta sequences and the way those sequences occurred across donors. HLA typing covered class I and class II loci at four-digit resolution. Among some 400 genotyped donors of the cohort, an average of approximately 200,000 unique TCR beta nucleotide sequences was sequenced per donor, of which 15% to 20% were non-productive. Using immunosequencing, the study profiled T cell repertoires from 666 subjects and related those repertoires to cytomegalovirus serostatus. To predict cytomegalovirus infection status, the study combined high-throughput TCR immunosequencing, statistical association of individual TCRs with disease status, and machine learning. In a later analysis, previously published TCR beta repertoires from about 640 donors were re-analyzed and high-resolution HLA genotyping was added so that TCR occurrence patterns could be studied. The study aimed to test whether cataloging public T cell receptors could reveal signatures of past pathogen exposure. General conclusions and limits of the study: A later genetic analysis reported fewer N-insertions in productive TCRs among donors in an Asian-associated ancestry cluster than the roughly 640-donor mean. The study gave a list of roughly 150 TCR beta chains associated with cytomegalovirus. Because HLA typing was unavailable for some donors at each locus, only the typed subset was used in association tests. The sequencing pipeline was judged likely to have produced a cluster of highly shared sequence variants as a technical artifact. The earlier analysis of nearly 600 of the donors excluded roughly 16 rarely observed V segments, including chromosome 9 orphons, because counts were too low. At a false discovery rate of 0.05, a later analysis linked 16,000 or so TCR beta sequences to specific HLA alleles. A later analysis found that TCR association rates varied across HLA loci, with DRB1 alleles showing the most associated TCRs and HLA-C alleles the fewest. It was suggested by the authors that the approach could potentially be generalized to other disease states and immunological phenotypes. Some IMGT-functional V segments, including TRBV6-2 and TRBV6-3, could not be told apart with the 87-base-pair reads, so those segments were excluded. Correlated functional status among segregating V segments might be attributable to linkage disequilibrium, but an unknown experimental factor could not be ruled out. A few of the identified cytomegalovirus-associated TCR beta chains were confirmed in vitro to be specific for cytomegalovirus antigens. For the cohort, immune exposure information was limited to CMV serostatus. In an earlier analysis of about 600 of the donors, most TCR beta V segments appeared in productive rearrangements about 87% or about 30% of the time, broadly matching IMGT annotations. Assigning TCR associations to individual alleles was difficult when HLA alleles, especially DR and DQ, strongly co-occurred. In a later genetic analysis, a missense DCLRE1C variant was associated with V-gene and J-gene trimming of TCR beta chains, and the association was replicated in an independent cohort. Most TCR sequences were observed very rarely across donors, whereas some public TCRs were present in many individuals. The presence/absence analyses assumed that sequencing depth was roughly uniform across donors, and that assumption may not be true. In a later analysis, several top co-occurrence clusters were reported to appear linked to parvovirus B19, influenza, CMV and Epstein-Barr virus. In this cohort, only TCR beta chains were sequenced, and detectable features were limited by the absence of alpha or paired-chain data. Cytomegalovirus status was reported to be diagnosed by the classifier with high specificity and sensitivity in both the original and validation cohorts. In a later analysis, HLA-associated TCR beta chains were found to be more clonally expanded and to have lower generation probabilities than equally common non-associated chains. A further reported finding was that TCR beta sequences accurately predicted the HLA-A and HLA-B alleles for most subjects in the first cohort. According to a later analysis, most CMV-associated TCR beta chains appeared to be HLA-restricted, and the HLA associations seemed to be driven largely by CMV exposure.

In total, 630 or so healthy bone marrow donors made up the cohort. All cohort members were sampled while nominally healthy, although unrecorded immune exposures were likely present. The donor tested CMV seropositive and was one of the 289 seropositive cohort members. A peripheral blood sample was provided by each donor, and peripheral blood mononuclear cells were used for TCR beta sequencing. The Qiagen DNeasy Blood Extraction Kit was used to extract genomic DNA from the blood cell samples. Libraries were made using the immunoSEQ multiplex PCR assay. For the multiplex PCR, a mixture combining 60 forward primers for TCR Vbeta segments and 13 reverse primers for TCR Jbeta segments was used. The CDR3 region of rearranged TCR beta genes was amplified from genomic DNA by a multiplex PCR assay. On the Illumina HiSeq System, the amplified TCR beta libraries were sequenced as 87-base-pair reads. Under the source paper's analysis protocol: Across the 700 or so repertoires, a later analysis counted tens of millions of unique TCR beta chains, roughly 11 million of which were shared by at least two donors. A nearest-neighbor algorithm error-corrected the raw reads and collapsed the reads into unique sequences, merging closely related sequences to remove PCR and sequencing errors. CDR3 sequences were aligned to IMGT reference sequences to assign V, D and J gene segments. For a sequence to be retained, a match of at least six nucleotides was required to both a V gene segment and a J gene segment. A rearrangement was called productive if the CDR3 had no stop codons and remained in frame with V and J, and every other rearrangement was called non-productive. CDR3 was defined according to IMGT convention as the region running from the second conserved V-encoded cysteine to the conserved J-encoded phenylalanine. In an earlier analysis of some 550 of the donors, sequences lacking an unambiguous match to a single V gene segment were excluded. In an earlier analysis of 587 of the donors, V segments were called functional above 56.7% productive rearrangements and were called segregating when the between-donor standard deviation exceeded 5%. A statistical classification framework was built for diagnosing cytomegalovirus status from the catalog of TCR beta chain sequences. V and J gene assignment, in a later analysis, came from comparing TCR nucleotide sequences with IMGT/GENE-DB human TR gene sequences. The TCRdist pipeline was used in a later analysis to assign CDR3 sequences and most-parsimonious VDJ recombination scenarios. A later analysis defined each TCR beta chain by its CDR3 amino acid sequence plus V-gene family, and excluded reads lacking a unique V-gene family. To address suspected cross-contamination and a sequencing artifact, a later analysis removed several hundred highly shared, low-generation-probability nucleotide sequences. For each public chain, a later analysis derived a clonal expansion index from normalized ranks of inferred template counts within each repertoire. Generation probabilities in a later analysis came from a VDJ recombination model fitted to out-of-frame rearrangements, and those results were checked against IGoR. Hypergeometric tests were used in a later analysis to score TCR-TCR, TCR-HLA and TCR-CMV co-occurrence, with a repertoire-size bias correction applied to the TCR pairs. In a later analysis, false discovery rates were estimated by permuting HLA or CMV assignments 20 times. In a later analysis, co-occurring TCRs were grouped using DBSCAN, with TCRdist sequence similarity added in when clustering inside HLA-allele-positive subsets. Repertoires with fewer than 30,000 or more than 120,000 public chains, plus five repertoires with anomalous nucleotide sharing, were excluded from co-occurrence clustering. TCRdb limited this immuneACCESS table to in-frame rearrangements with V and J called. A share of clones is missing; checked studies link under half to unresolved V genes, and the rest is unexplained. V, J and clone size are taken as reported in that table, and D and trimming were inferred from the DNA itself. Here the sample has fewer than 200,000 clones; roughly 77% occur a single time. Of the sample, 2.6% falls within the top ten clones.

Germline trimming: 5 bases from V, 7 bases from J; junction bases outside gene matches: 5. From the cysteine up to the phenylalanine, the CDR3 has a length of 14 residues. CDR3 DNA is the only sequence kept; it has 42 bases, read in frame from the first base. In the germline V gene, CDR1 corresponds to SGHTA and CDR2 to FQGNSA. The clonotype comes from a woman aged 35 to 49 in good health and CMV-seropositive. Recombination connected TRBV7-2 to TRBJ1-6, with 7 central nucleotides matching TRBD1. Sequenced sample: PBMCs. The CDR3 reads CASSPGTANSPLHF. The sequence in DNA is TGTGCCAGCAGCCCCGGGACAGCGAATTCACCCCTCCACTTT.